This T cell receptor (beta chain) was documented in a study of blood T cell repertoires in COVID-19. In the study overall: The origin of the acute and convalescent COVID-19 samples was the United States, Italy and Spain.

CDR3 length: 12 amino acids. The germline V gene encodes CDR1 GTSNPN and CDR2 SVGIG (reference sequence). With 2 bases removed from V and 3 bases from J, the gap between germline ends came to 7 bases. Method: immunoSEQ multiplex PCR; TCRdb's copy keeps in-frame clones and lacks some. The sample lists more than 200,000 clones, around 90% occurring once. Sequencing used peripheral blood. The clonotype comes from a man aged 18 to 35 with active or convalescent COVID-19. This chain connects TRBV30 to TRBJ1-1, with D perhaps TRBD1 (5 bases). CDR3 in amino acids: CAWSRGYTEAFF. The CDR3 DNA reads TGTGCCTGGAGTAGGGGATACACTGAAGCTTTCTTT.